The 14 T cell receptor beta chains listed next were all sequenced from one sample in a study of blood T cell repertoires in COVID-19. Profiling relied on immunoSEQ multiplex PCR, and the TCRdb table lists in-frame clones only, not all of them. Of some 220,000 clones in the sample, around nine tenths are singletons; the top ten hold 0.83%. The sequencing sample was made of peripheral blood. Every receptor here comes from a man between 25 and 39 years old with COVID-19, enrolled during active disease.

V and J are TRBV5-4 and TRBJ2-5; maybe TRBD2 (6 bases). Germline loops: CDR1 SGHNT, CDR2 YYREEE (reference sequence). The length of the CDR3 is 14 residues. Trimming left V 2 bases short and J 3 bases short, with 11 bases between. CDR3 sequence reads: CASSLTDYKETQYF. CDR3 nucleotide sequence: TGTGCCAGCAGCTTAACGGACTATAAAGAGACCCAGTACTTC.

The chain links TRBV23-1 to TRBJ1-5; 9 bases align to TRBD1. TRBV23-1 is known as an ORF, though its function is uncertain. The CDR3 has 19 residues. J was trimmed by 0 bases and V by 1 base; bases with no gene match: 10. The DNA for the CDR3 is TGCGCCAGCAGTCAATATCTGGACAGGGGATGTTATAGCAATCAGCCCCAGCATTTT. This codes for CASSQYLDRGCYSNQPQHF.

As DNA, the CDR3 is TGTGCCAGTGGAGTTTACTACGAGCAGTACTTC. This sequence encodes CASGVYYEQYF. The chain uses TRBV12-3 or TRBV12-4 and TRBJ2-7; unclear D gene. Trimming pared 9 bases from V and 3 bases from J, leaving 9 bases between. The CDR3 sequence is 11 residues long.

The chain has TRBV5-1 and TRBJ2-5; 7 bases align to TRBD1. V trimming: 1 base; J trimming: 7 bases; junction bases outside the gene matches: 7. CDR1 and CDR2 (germline): SGHRS, YFSETQ. The CDR3 spans 14 residues. CDR3 bases: TGCGCCAGCAGCTTGTCCCAGGGGGTCGGGACCCAGTACTTC. This codes for CASSLSQGVGTQYF.

This clone was counted between two and nine times. This sequence joins TRBV7-9 and TRBJ2-7; D gene unclear. Trimming cost V 5 bases and J 2 bases, with 13 bases left between them. The V gene's germline CDR1 is SEHNR and CDR2 FQNEAQ (reference sequence). This CDR3 is built from 14 residues. CDR3 loop: CASSLSTETYEQYF. Written as DNA, the CDR3 is TGTGCCAGCAGCCTTTCGACGGAGACCTACGAGCAGTACTTC.

V gene TRBV7-3 combines with J gene TRBJ2-1; D remains ambiguous. This CDR3 is built from 14 residues. Trimming shortened V by 2 bases and J by 5 bases, and 10 bases separated the two germline ends. In germline, CDR1 is SGHTA, CDR2 FQGTGA. Written as DNA, the CDR3 is TGTGCCAGCAGCTTAGTCACGGGTAACAATGAGCAGTTCTTC. This codes for CASSLVTGNNEQFF.

This sequence joins TRBV7-9 and TRBJ2-5; the match to TRBD1 covers 9 bases. The ends lost 5 bases at V and 3 bases at J; junction bases unmatched: 10. CDR3 length: 16 residues. Germline CDR1 SEHNR, CDR2 FQNEAQ (reference sequence). The CDR3 nucleotides read TGTGCCAGCAGCAAGGGACAGGGATCCCTAGAAGAGACCCAGTACTTC. Its translation is CASSKGQGSLEETQYF.

This chain uses TRBV9 with TRBJ1-2; 8 bases fit TRBD1. The germline gives CDR1 SGDLS, CDR2 YYNGEE. The V and J ends lost 4 bases and 8 bases, in that order; junction bases with no gene match: 10. There are 14 residues in the CDR3. CDR3 residues: CASSPDREGKGYTF. The CDR3 coding sequence is TGTGCCAGCAGCCCGGACAGGGAAGGGAAAGGCTACACCTTC.

The rearrangement links TRBV30 to TRBJ1-1; weak D call: TRBD1 (6 bases). V lost 5 bases, J lost 3 bases, and 10 bases lay in between. The germline CDR1 and CDR2 sequences are GTSNPN and SVGIG (reference sequence). This CDR3 spans 12 amino acids. CDR3 sequence: CAWDGTYTEAFF. CDR3 DNA sequence: TGTGCCTGGGATGGGACATACACTGAAGCTTTCTTT.

The V gene is TRBV5-6, the J gene TRBJ1-5, with D possibly being TRBD1 (5 bases). V lost 0 bases and J lost 5, with 18 bases in between. In germline, CDR1 is SGHDT, CDR2 YYEEEE. CDR3 size: 17 residues. DNA of the CDR3: TGTGCCAGCAGCTTGGGTTTTAGGGGTTCGTTGGATCAGCCCCAGCATTTT. It yields the protein CASSLGFRGSLDQPQHF. The full variable domain, completed using reference TRBV5-6 and TRBJ1-5, is DAGVTQSPTHLIKTRGQQVTLRCSPKSGHDTVSWYQQALGQGPQFIFQYYEEEERQRGNFPDRFSGHQFPNYSSELNVNALLLGDSALYLCASSLGFRGSLDQPQHFGDGTRLSIL.

This clone was observed a few times. The chain couples TRBV7-9 to TRBJ2-5; TRBD2 agrees at 10 bases. The length of the CDR3 is 15 residues. CDR1 and CDR2 (germline): SEHNR, FQNEAQ (reference sequence). Germline trimming cut 5 bases from V and 5 bases from J; bases unmatched to any gene: 8. CDR3 residues: CASSPGLAYGETQYF. CDR3 nucleotide sequence: TGTGCCAGCAGCCCGGGACTAGCGTACGGTGAGACCCAGTACTTC.

The chain joins TRBV3-1 (or the pseudogene TRBV3-2) to TRBJ1-4; the match to TRBD1 covers 9 bases. Trimming took 4 bases from V and 3 from J; bases not matched to a gene: 6. Germline CDR1 reads LGHDT; CDR2 reads YNNKEL (reference sequence). This CDR3 region has 16 residues. The CDR3 is CASSRIQGAPNEKLFF. The CDR3 DNA follows: TGTGCCAGCAGCCGGATACAGGGGGCCCCTAATGAAAAACTGTTTTTT.

This clone was observed a few times. The gene calls are TRBV9 and TRBJ2-7; 7 bases are shared with TRBD1. The CDR3 length is 13 residues. The germline V gene encodes CDR1 SGDLS and CDR2 YYNGEE. After removal of 3 bases from V and 3 bases from J, the junction contained 3 bases not matched to a gene. The CDR3 sequence: CASSAGDSYEQYF. CDR3 bases: TGTGCCAGCAGCGCAGGGGACAGCTACGAGCAGTACTTC.

This sequence joins TRBV29-1 and TRBJ1-1; tentatively, D is TRBD1 (5 bases). From germline, CDR1 is SQVTM and CDR2 ANQGSEA. The CDR3 sequence is 10 residues long. Trimming stripped 7 bases from V and 11 bases from J, with 14 bases between. The CDR3 protein is CSAERGYAFF. CDR3 sequence (DNA): TGCAGCGCCGAAAGGGGTTATGCTTTCTTT. Full variable domain (rest looked up from reference TRBV29-1 and TRBJ1-1): SAVISQKPSRDICQRGTSLTIQCQVDSQVTMMFWYRQQPGQSLTLIATANQGSEATYESGFVIDKFPISRPNLTFSTLTVSNMSPEDSSIYLCSAERGYAFFGQGTRLTVV.